This note documents a single T cell receptor (beta chain) sequence. What it recognizes is unknown. This record belongs to a study of shared clonotypes between healthy human individuals. Turning to the study itself: In total, the donors were two women and a few men aged 18 to 49. Study-level points and caveats: Specimens sampled were limited to blood, with tissue repertoires likely differing.

Donors had no recently reported acute infections or vaccinations and were HIV-negative. The data were produced by immunoSEQ multiplex PCR, yet TCRdb's version contains in-frame clones alone and is incomplete. Of some 580,000 clones listed, around 97% were seen once; the top ten hold roughly 0.055%. Looked up from germline, CDR1 is SGHRS and CDR2 is YFSETQ. There are 15 residues in the CDR3. The V segment lost 7 bases and the J segment 2 bases; nucleotides outside the gene matches: 9. The chain joins TRBV5-1 to TRBJ1-1; 9 bases agree with TRBD1. The sequenced sample was naive CD4+ T cells sorted from blood. This sample's subset: CD45RA+ positively selected. The TCR comes from a woman in her 30s in good health. The CDR3 is CASGPRTGDNTEAFF. DNA for the CDR3: TGCGCCAGCGGACCCCGGACAGGGGATAACACTGAAGCTTTCTTT. The complete variable domain, with remaining parts taken from reference TRBV5-1 and TRBJ1-1, reads KAGVTQTPRYLIKTRGQQVTLSCSPISGHRSVSWYQQTPGQGLQFLFEYFSETQRNKGNFPGRFSGRQFSNSRSEMNVSTLELGDSALYLCASGPRTGDNTEAFFGQGTRLTVV.